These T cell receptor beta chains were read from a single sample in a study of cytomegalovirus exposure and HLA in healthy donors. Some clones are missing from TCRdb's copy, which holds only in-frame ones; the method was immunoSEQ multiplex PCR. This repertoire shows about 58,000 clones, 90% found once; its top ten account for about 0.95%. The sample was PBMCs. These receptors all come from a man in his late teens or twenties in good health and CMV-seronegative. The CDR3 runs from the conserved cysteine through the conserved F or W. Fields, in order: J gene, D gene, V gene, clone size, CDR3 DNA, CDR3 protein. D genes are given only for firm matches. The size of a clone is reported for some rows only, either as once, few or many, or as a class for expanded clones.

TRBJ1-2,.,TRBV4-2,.,TGTGCCAGCAGCCAAGCCAACCGGGCCATGGGGGCCTATGGCTACACCTTC,CASSQANRAMGAYGYTF
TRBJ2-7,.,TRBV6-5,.,TGTGCCAGCAGTTACCAGGCAGGGGGGTTAAGCTACGAGCAGTACTTC,CASSYQAGGLSYEQYF
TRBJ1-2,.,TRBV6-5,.,TGTGCCAGCAGTTTGTCCACGGCCAGGAAGTGGGATGGCTACACCTTC,CASSLSTARKWDGYTF
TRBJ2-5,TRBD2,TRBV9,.,TGTGCCAGCAGCCCCCCGGGGGGGAGGAAAGAGACCCAGTACTTC,CASSPPGGRKETQYF
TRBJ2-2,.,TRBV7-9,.,TGTGCCAGCAGCCTGGACATTACCGGGGAGCTGTTTTTT,CASSLDITGELFF
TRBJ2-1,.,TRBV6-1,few,TGTGCCAGCAGTGAAAGCCAGGGCGAAGGGAATGAGCAGTTCTTC,CASSESQGEGNEQFF
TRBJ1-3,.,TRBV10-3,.,TGTGCCAGTACAGGCGACCCTGGAAACACCATATATTTT,CASTGDPGNTIYF
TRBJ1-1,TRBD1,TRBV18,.,TGTGCCAGCTCACCGGGCCCCCCGGACAGGGGGACTGAAGCTTTCTTT,CASSPGPPDRGTEAFF
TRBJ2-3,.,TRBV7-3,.,TGTGCCAGCAGCTTATACGGGAGTGGCACAGATACGCAGTATTTT,CASSLYGSGTDTQYF
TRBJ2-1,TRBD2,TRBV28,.,TGTGCCAGCAGTTTACGAGGGAGGGCGAAAAATGAGCAGTTCTTC,CASSLRGRAKNEQFF
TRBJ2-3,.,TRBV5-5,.,TGTGCCAGCAGCTTGGTAGTGATGGGCCACACGCTCGCGTATTTT,CASSLVVMGHTLAYF
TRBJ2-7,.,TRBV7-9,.,TGTGCCAGCAGCTCCCCCACTACGCTTCCTGGCTACGAGCAGTACTTC,CASSSPTTLPGYEQYF
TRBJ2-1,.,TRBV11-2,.,TGTGCCAGCAGCCTACCCCGGGGGGAGCAGTTCTTC,CASSLPRGEQFF
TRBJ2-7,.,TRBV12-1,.,TGTGCCAGCACCGGGGGGCTTGGGGACGAGCAGTACTTC,CASTGGLGDEQYF
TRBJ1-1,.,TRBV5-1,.,TGCGCCAGCAGCCCGACTAACCTGAACACTGAAGCTTTCTTT,CASSPTNLNTEAFF
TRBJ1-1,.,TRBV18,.,TGTGCCAGCTCACACGGACAGAACACTGAAGCTTTCTTT,CASSHGQNTEAFF
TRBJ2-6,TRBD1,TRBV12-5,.,TGTGCTAGTGGTGTCCCGACAGGGGGGGTATCTGGGGCCAACGTCCTGACTTTC,CASGVPTGGVSGANVLTF
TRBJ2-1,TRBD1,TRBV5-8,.,TGTGCCAGCAGCCCGCCGGGACAGGGGGTGTACAATGAGCAGTTCTTC,CASSPPGQGVYNEQFF
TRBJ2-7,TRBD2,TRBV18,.,TGTGCCAGCTCCGTAGCGGGAGGCACTACCTACGAGCAGTACTTC,CASSVAGGTTYEQYF
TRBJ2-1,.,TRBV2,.,TGTGCCAGCGGGCCGGGCGGGAAAGGGAGCAATGAGCAGTTCTTC,CASGPGGKGSNEQFF
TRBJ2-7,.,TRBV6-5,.,TGTGCCAGCAGTTCCGCCGTTGGAGGCTACGAGCAGTACTTC,CASSSAVGGYEQYF
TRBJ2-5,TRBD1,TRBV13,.,TGTGCCAGCAGCTTAGGCAGGGGGGAGACCCAGTACTTC,CASSLGRGETQYF
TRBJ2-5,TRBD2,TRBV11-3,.,TGTGCCAGCAGCTTATCTGGACTAGCAGGCCAAGAGACCCAGTACTTC,CASSLSGLAGQETQYF
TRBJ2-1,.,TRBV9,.,TGTGCCAGCAGCGTAGAACGAGGAGCTGAGCAGTTCTTC,CASSVERGAEQFF
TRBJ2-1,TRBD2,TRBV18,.,TGTGCCAGCTCCCTGATCGGGACTAGCGGATTAAATGAGCAGTTCTTC,CASSLIGTSGLNEQFF
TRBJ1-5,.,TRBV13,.,TGTGCCAGCAGCTTAGGGCAGACTTACAATCAGCCCCAGCATTTT,CASSLGQTYNQPQHF
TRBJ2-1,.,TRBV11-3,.,TGTGCCAGCAGCTTAGAACATGGGCATGAGCAGTTCTTC,CASSLEHGHEQFF
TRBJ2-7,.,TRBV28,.,TGTGCCACTTCACGCCAGGGGTACGAGCAGTACTTC,CATSRQGYEQYF
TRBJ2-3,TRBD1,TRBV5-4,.,TGTGCCAGCAGCCCAGCTAGGGCCTCGGGACAGAATACGCAGTATTTT,CASSPARASGQNTQYF
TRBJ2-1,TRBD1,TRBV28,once,TGTGCCAGCAGTACAGCCCGCCTGGGACAGCTAGGGATTACGGATGAGCAGTTCTTC,CASSTARLGQLGITDEQFF
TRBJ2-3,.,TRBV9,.,TGTGCCAGCAGCGTAGAGAGCTTATCATGGACAGATACGCAGTATTTT,CASSVESLSWTDTQYF
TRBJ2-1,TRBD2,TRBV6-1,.,TGTGCCAGCATGAGAGGACTAGCTCAAAATGAGCAGTTCTTC,CASMRGLAQNEQFF
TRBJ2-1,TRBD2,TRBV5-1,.,TGCGCCAGCAGGCCCGGGACTAGCGGGGGACCCTACAATGAGCAGTTCTTC,CASRPGTSGGPYNEQFF
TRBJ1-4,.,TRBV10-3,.,TGTGCCATACGACAGGATCTTGACGAAAAACTGTTTTTT,CAIRQDLDEKLFF
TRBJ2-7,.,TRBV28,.,TGTGCCAGCTGGACAGTCACCTACGAGCAGTACTTC,CASWTVTYEQYF
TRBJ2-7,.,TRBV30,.,TGTGCCTGGAGAAGGGGCTGGGGGGAGAGCTACGAGCAGTACTTC,CAWRRGWGESYEQYF
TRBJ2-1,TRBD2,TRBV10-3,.,TGTGCCATCAGCCCACTAGCGGGAAAAACAAATGAGCAGTTCTTC,CAISPLAGKTNEQFF
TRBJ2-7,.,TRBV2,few,TGTGCCAGCAGTGACAGGGATACCTACGAGCAGTACTTC,CASSDRDTYEQYF
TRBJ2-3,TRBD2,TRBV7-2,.,TGTGCCAGCAGCTTATTGGGAGCCGGGGGGGATACGCAGTATTTT,CASSLLGAGGDTQYF
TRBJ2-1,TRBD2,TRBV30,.,TGTGCCTGGAGTGTACGACTAGCTCGAGATGAGCAGTTCTTC,CAWSVRLARDEQFF
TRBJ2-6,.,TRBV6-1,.,TGTGCCAGCAGTGAAGCGGAGGGTGATTTTTCTGGGGCCAACGTCCTGACTTTC,CASSEAEGDFSGANVLTF
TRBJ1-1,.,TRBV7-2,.,TGTGCCAGCAGCTTAAGGGGTGACTTCAACACTGAAGCTTTCTTT,CASSLRGDFNTEAFF
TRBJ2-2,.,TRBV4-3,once,TGCGCCAGCAGCACCTGGGACTCGAACACCGGGGAGCTGTTTTTT,CASSTWDSNTGELFF
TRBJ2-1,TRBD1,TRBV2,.,TGTGCCAGCAGTGTTTATATAGGGGGCGGAGACGAGCAGTTCTTC,CASSVYIGGGDEQFF
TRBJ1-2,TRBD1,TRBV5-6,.,TGTGCCAGCAGCCCGCGCACATACAGACAGGGACCATTCTATGGCTACACCTTC,CASSPRTYRQGPFYGYTF
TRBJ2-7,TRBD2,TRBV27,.,TGTGCCAGCAGTATAGGGACTAGCTTCGGTTCCTACGAGCAGTACTTC,CASSIGTSFGSYEQYF
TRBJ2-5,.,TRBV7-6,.,TGTGCCAGCAGCTCATCAACAGGTCGAGAGACCCAGTACTTC,CASSSSTGRETQYF
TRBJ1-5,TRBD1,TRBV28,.,TGTGCCAGCAGCCTCGGGTTTGGGACAGCATATAGCAATCAGCCCCAGCATTTT,CASSLGFGTAYSNQPQHF
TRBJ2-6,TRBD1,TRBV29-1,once,TGCAGCGTTTCAGGGGGTGTAGCTGGGGCCAACGTCCTGACTTTC,CSVSGGVAGANVLTF
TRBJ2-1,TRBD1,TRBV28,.,TGTGCCAGCACCCAACAGGGGGCAATCTACAATGAGCAGTTCTTC,CASTQQGAIYNEQFF
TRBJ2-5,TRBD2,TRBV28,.,TGTGCCAGCAGTCCGGGAGGTGGGCGAGAGACCCAGTACTTC,CASSPGGGRETQYF
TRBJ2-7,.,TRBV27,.,TGTGCCAGCAGTTACAGGTCCTCCGCCTACGAGCAGTACTTC,CASSYRSSAYEQYF
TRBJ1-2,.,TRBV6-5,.,TGTGCCAGCCGGTCCGCCGCGAGTTACTATGGCTACACCTTC,CASRSAASYYGYTF
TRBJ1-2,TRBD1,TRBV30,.,TGTGCCTCCTCTCGACAGGGGGATAAATATGGCTACACCTTC,CASSRQGDKYGYTF
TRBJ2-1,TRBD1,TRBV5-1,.,TGCGCCAGCAGCCCAGCCGGGACAGGTCGGTCCTACAATGAGCAGTTCTTC,CASSPAGTGRSYNEQFF